The 21 T cell receptor beta chains below come from one sample, sequenced in a study of T cells in Graves' hyperthyroidism and ophthalmopathy. TCR beta CDR3 sequences were amplified from RNA transcripts. HTBI primers were employed in a first-round RT-PCR of the TCR CDR3. One entry per CDR3 protein results from TCRdb running MiXCR on the multiplex PCR reads. The data show approximately 430,000 distinct CDR3 sequences, less than 20% seen once. Sequencing was carried out using blood. Receptors were obtained from a woman aged 18-29 years with Graves' hyperthyroidism.

This clonotype was seen at least ten times. V is TRBV5-5 and J is TRBJ1-2; tentatively, D is TRBD1 (5 bases). The length of the CDR3 is 14 residues. Looked up from germline, CDR1 is SGHKS and CDR2 is YYEKEE (reference sequence). V lost 2 bases, J lost 4 bases, and 12 bases lay in between. DNA for the CDR3: TGTGCCAGCAGCTTTGGGGCGGAGTCCTATGGCTACACCTTC. Translated, it gives CASSFGAESYGYTF.

There are many counts of this clonotype. The V gene is TRBV5-1, the J gene TRBJ1-5, with TRBD1 as a possible D gene (5 bases). Germline V gives CDR1 SGHRS, CDR2 YFSETQ. This CDR3 has 15 amino acids. Trimming pared 0 bases from V and 4 bases from J, leaving 11 bases between. The CDR3 region has the DNA TGCGCCAGCAGCTTGGTCGCGGGGCCGAATCAGCCCCAGCATTTT. As protein: CASSLVAGPNQPQHF. The full variable domain, its missing parts supplied by reference TRBV5-1 and TRBJ1-5, is KAGVTQTPRYLIKTRGQQVTLSCSPISGHRSVSWYQQTPGQGLQFLFEYFSETQRNKGNFPGRFSGRQFSNSRSEMNVSTLELGDSALYLCASSLVAGPNQPQHFGDGTRLSIL.

This clonotype was seen a handful of times. This rearrangement joins TRBV7-3 to TRBJ2-1; a weak D match, TRBD1 (6 bases). The CDR3 has 13 amino acids. V lost 5 bases and J lost 7, with 12 bases in between. In germline, CDR1 is SGHTA, CDR2 FQGTGA. The CDR3 coding sequence is TGTGCCAGCAGCCATGGACAGAATAATGAGCAGTTCTTC. Translated, it gives CASSHGQNNEQFF.

This clonotype has at least ten counts. The V gene is TRBV2, the J gene TRBJ1-2; TRBD1 aligns across 7 bases. The CDR3 runs 16 residues. Germline CDR1 SNHLY, CDR2 FYNNEI. The V gene end was trimmed by 0 bases and the J gene end by 1 base; junction bases not matched to a gene: 5. This chain's CDR3 is CASSEARAGGNYGYTF. The CDR3 coding sequence is TGTGCCAGCAGTGAAGCGCGGGCAGGGGGTAACTATGGCTACACCTTC.

The rearrangement joins TRBV19 to TRBJ2-7; TRBD2 matches at 12 bases. The junction had 8 bases not matched to a gene; V was cut back by 5 bases and J by 3 bases. Germline CDR1 is LNHDA and CDR2 is SQIVND (reference sequence). The length of the CDR3 is 16 residues. In DNA form, the CDR3 reads TGTGCCAGTAGTGCTTCTGGGACTAGCGGGTTCTACGAGCAGTACTTC. This translates into CASSASGTSGFYEQYF.

The gene calls are TRBV7-9 and TRBJ2-7, with a possible D match to TRBD2 (6 bases). This CDR3 region has 12 residues. V lost 2 bases and J 6 bases, leaving 8 bases between the germline ends. Per germline, CDR1 SEHNR and CDR2 FQNEAQ (reference sequence). In DNA form, the CDR3 reads TGTGCCAGCAGCTTAACGGGGGTCGAGCAGTACTTC. This gives the protein CASSLTGVEQYF.

This clonotype was counted at least ten times. V is TRBV10-3 and J is TRBJ1-5; 9 bases are shared with TRBD1. With V trimmed by 0 bases and J by 9 bases, 6 bases remained unmatched. This CDR3 contains 15 residues. Germline CDR1 and CDR2: ENHRY and SYGVKD. CDR3: CAISESGQGWAPQHF. The CDR3 bases are TGTGCCATCAGTGAGTCGGGACAGGGTTGGGCGCCCCAGCATTTT.

The gene calls are TRBV7-3 and TRBJ2-3; D might be TRBD2 (5 bases). The germline V and J ends were trimmed by 7 bases and 5 bases, with 13 bases remaining between them. The CDR3 runs to 13 residues. Germline values: CDR1 SGHTA, CDR2 FQGTGA. The CDR3 DNA reads TGTGCCAGCACCCTTTGGGCGGGAGATACGCAGTATTTT. It translates to CASTLWAGDTQYF.

A note on this clonotype: A read error may be the cause here, since a much bigger clone is one base away. J is TRBJ2-1 and V is TRBV6-1, with D maybe TRBD1 (5 bases). Per germline, CDR1 MNHNS and CDR2 SASEGT. The length of the CDR3 is 15 residues. Trimming removed 6 bases from V and 12 bases from J, with 24 bases in between. CDR3 region: CASRRDQGLLDVQFF. The CDR3 DNA reads as TGTGCCAGCAGGCGCGATCAGGGCCTCTTGGATGTGCAGTTCTTC.

This clonotype has a count of ten or more. The chain couples TRBV9 to TRBJ1-1; no definite D call. The CDR3 runs to 13 residues. Trimming removed 2 bases from V and 3 bases from J, with 8 bases in between. Germline assignment: CDR1 SGDLS and CDR2 YYNGEE. For the CDR3, the DNA is TGTGCCAGCAGCGTCGAACCTTACACTGAAGCTTTCTTT. Translating gives CASSVEPYTEAFF.

The genes are TRBV28 and TRBJ1-5, with D perhaps TRBD1 (6 bases). V was shortened by 3 bases and J by 6 bases, with 12 bases between the two germline ends. The CDR3 length is 14 residues. Germline V CDR1 and CDR2: MDHEN, SYDVKM. The CDR3 region is CASSFTGSSQPQHF. The CDR3, as DNA: TGTGCCAGCAGTTTCACAGGGAGTAGTCAGCCCCAGCATTTT.

This clonotype was seen at least ten times. The chain couples TRBV27 to TRBJ1-2, with 7 bases fitting TRBD1. Trimming removed 2 bases from V and 0 bases from J; junction bases left unmatched: 3. Germline V CDR1 and CDR2: MNHEY, SMNVEV (reference sequence). The CDR3 length is 15 residues. The chain's CDR3 is CASSLVGGANYGYTF. DNA for the CDR3: TGTGCCAGCAGTTTAGTAGGGGGCGCTAACTATGGCTACACCTTC.

Ten or more counts support this clonotype. The gene calls are TRBV12-3 or TRBV12-4 and TRBJ1-5, with D possibly being TRBD1 (6 bases). The CDR3 loop spans 14 amino acids. The V end lost 3 bases, the J end lost 8 bases, and 14 bases lay between the germline ends. This CDR3 is CASSLIGGREPQHF. CDR3 sequence (DNA): TGTGCCAGCAGTTTGATCGGGGGGCGGGAGCCCCAGCATTTT.

In the case of this clonotype: Possible read error: a much larger clone is one base away. CDR3 sequence: CASTWFGANVLTF. For the CDR3, the DNA is TGTGCCAGCACCTGGTTTGGGGCCAACGTCCTGACTTTC. J is TRBJ2-6 and V is TRBV5-8; D unclear. The CDR3 consists of 13 residues. Germline V lookup: CDR1 SGHTS, CDR2 YDEGEE. The V end was cut by 6 bases, the J end by 3 bases, with 7 bases between.

The chain has TRBV4-2 and TRBJ2-5; no firm D call. V lost 4 bases and J lost 0, with 9 bases in between. The CDR3 has 14 amino acids. CDR1 and CDR2 (germline): LGHNA, YNFKEQ. Here the CDR3 DNA reads TGTGCCAGCAGCCCCTCCACCCACCAAGAGACCCAGTACTTC. It is translated as CASSPSTHQETQYF.

This clonotype was found many times. V is TRBV18 and J is TRBJ2-3; 11 positions agree with TRBD2. V trimming: 3 bases; J trimming: 4 bases; junction bases outside the gene matches: 9. Germline CDR1 reads KGHSH; CDR2 reads LQKENI. The CDR3 consists of 17 residues. The CDR3 bases are TGTGCCAGCTCACCCATACGGCTAGCGGGGGGCCCAGATACGCAGTATTTT. Protein sequence: CASSPIRLAGGPDTQYF.

Notes on this clonotype: This may stem from a read error, because a much larger clone lies one nucleotide away. V gene TRBV11-2 combines with J gene TRBJ2-7, with D unresolved. The CDR3 is 16 amino acids. CDR1 is SGHAT, CDR2 FQNNGV, per germline. DNA for the CDR3: TGTGCCAGCAGCTTAGATCTAGTAGTAAGTACCTACGAGCACTACTTC. Translation: CASSLDLVVSTYEHYF. Supplemented by reference TRBV11-2 and TRBJ2-7, the full variable domain reads EAGVAQSPRYKIIEKRQSVAFWCNPISGHATLYWYQQILGQGPKLLIQFQNNGVVDDSQLPKDRFSAERLKGVDSTLKIQPAKLEDSAVYLCASSLDLVVSTYEHYFGPGTRLTVT.

This clonotype was seen many times. This chain links TRBV3-1 with TRBJ1-1; D is unresolved. The CDR3 spans 12 residues. Trimming took 1 base from V and 11 from J, leaving 11 bases between them. Germline CDR1 reads LGHDT; CDR2 reads YNNKEL (reference sequence). The CDR3 region is CASSQVNKAAFF. Written as DNA, the CDR3 is TGTGCCAGCAGCCAAGTTAATAAGGCGGCTTTCTTT.

This clonotype was counted ten times or more. The chain recombines TRBV30 with TRBJ1-4, with D maybe TRBD1 (6 bases). The CDR3 length is 14 residues. Germline V gene lookup returns CDR1 GTSNPN and CDR2 SVGIG (reference sequence). Deletions cut 4 bases from V and 7 bases from J, with 16 bases between. The CDR3, as DNA: TGTGCCTGGAACCTACAGGGTGGAGGTGAAAAACTGTTTTTT. Protein: CAWNLQGGGEKLFF.

This clonotype came up many times. The chain has TRBV7-9 and TRBJ2-5, with 8 bases fitting TRBD1. From germline, CDR1 is SEHNR and CDR2 FQNEAQ (reference sequence). This CDR3 spans 15 amino acids. With V trimmed by 5 bases and J by 3 bases, 8 bases remained unmatched. The CDR3 sequence is CASSGGTGGKETQYF. DNA of the CDR3: TGTGCCAGCAGCGGGGGGACAGGTGGCAAAGAGACCCAGTACTTC.

This clonotype was observed a handful of times. One junction end does not reproduce the germline sequence, and a read error may be involved. This chain connects TRBV7-2 to TRBJ2-2, with TRBD2 identical over 7 bases. The germline V gene encodes CDR1 SGHTA and CDR2 FQGNSA. The CDR3 extends over 16 amino acids. The CDR3, as DNA: TGTGCCAGCAGCCCTCCTAGCGGCGCGAACACCGGGAAGCTGTTTTTT. As protein: CASSPPSGANTGKLFF.